The next 11 T cell receptor beta chains were all read from a single sample in a study of blood T cell repertoires in COVID-19. The protocol was immunoSEQ multiplex PCR, while the TCRdb copy is restricted to in-frame clones and leaves out a portion. The table records 230,000 or so clones, around 90% of them present only once. Sequencing was done on a sample of peripheral blood. These receptors originate from a woman aged 55 to 70 with COVID-19, enrolled during active disease.

V and J are TRBV3-1 (or the pseudogene TRBV3-2) and TRBJ1-2; D is perhaps TRBD1 (6 bases). The CDR3 covers 14 residues. Germline V CDR1 and CDR2: LGHDT, YNNKEL (reference sequence). V shed 4 bases and J shed 5 bases, with 14 bases lying between them. Here the CDR3 reads CASSRPSQGYGYTF. In DNA form, the CDR3 reads TGTGCCAGCAGCCGCCCATCACAGGGTTATGGCTACACCTTC.

The rearrangement uses TRBV6-2 or TRBV6-3 and TRBJ1-2, with D perhaps matching TRBD1 (5 bases). Trimming removed 6 bases from V and 0 bases from J, with 14 bases in between. Germline V gives CDR1 MNHEY, CDR2 SVGEGT. The CDR3 has 15 amino acids. The CDR3 spells CASSPYTGSNYGYTF. Written as DNA, the CDR3 is TGTGCCAGCAGCCCTTACACAGGCTCTAACTATGGCTACACCTTC.

The J gene is TRBJ1-6, the V gene TRBV4-3, with a weak D call TRBD1 (5 bases). V was clipped by 0 bases and J by 5 bases, with 11 bases between them. The CDR3 totals 16 residues. Germline V CDR1 and CDR2: LGHNA, YSLEER. In DNA form, the CDR3 reads TGCGCCAGCAGCCAAGAGGTTGGGACTAATAATTCACCCCTCCACTTT. Protein sequence: CASSQEVGTNNSPLHF.

This chain uses TRBV5-5 with TRBJ1-4; 8 bases line up with TRBD1. The junction had 5 bases not matched to a gene; V was cut back by 4 bases and J by 0 bases. This CDR3 has 16 amino acids. Germline CDR1 is SGHKS and CDR2 is YYEKEE (reference sequence). The CDR3 protein is CASSLDRVATNEKLFF. Written as DNA, the CDR3 is TGTGCCAGCAGCCTGGACAGGGTTGCAACTAATGAAAAACTGTTTTTT.

The chain uses TRBV9 and TRBJ1-2; 7 bases agree with TRBD1. The CDR3 extends over 15 amino acids. Germline CDR1 SGDLS, CDR2 YYNGEE. The junction had 9 bases not matched to a gene; V was cut back by 3 bases and J by 4 bases. The CDR3 sequence is CASSAKSGQIYGYTF. As DNA, the CDR3 is TGTGCCAGCAGCGCTAAATCGGGACAGATCTATGGCTACACCTTC.

This chain joins TRBV4-3 and TRBJ2-2; D remains ambiguous. Trimming left V 4 bases short and J 2 bases short, with 14 bases between. Germline V CDR1 and CDR2: LGHNA, YSLEER. The CDR3 is 16 amino acids. CDR3 region: CASSPLPRPNTGELFF. Here the CDR3 DNA reads TGCGCCAGCAGCCCCCTTCCCAGGCCTAACACCGGGGAGCTGTTTTTT.

The J gene is TRBJ2-1, the V gene TRBV15; TRBD1 is a possible D gene (6 bases). The CDR3 spans 15 residues. Trimming shortened V by 0 bases and J by 5 bases, and 11 bases separated the two germline ends. In germline, CDR1 is LNHNV, CDR2 YYDKDF (reference sequence). The DNA of the CDR3 is TGTGCCACCAGCAGAGATTTAGGGACAAACAATGAGCAGTTCTTC. Protein: CATSRDLGTNNEQFF.

This chain joins TRBV2 and TRBJ1-1, with D hard to call. Germline values: CDR1 SNHLY, CDR2 FYNNEI. The CDR3 loop spans 14 amino acids. Trimming removed 0 bases from V and 1 base from J, with 6 bases in between. CDR3 in amino acids: CASSEASANTEAFF. The CDR3 DNA sequence: TGTGCCAGCAGTGAAGCGAGCGCGAACACTGAAGCTTTCTTT.

The chain has TRBV3-1 (or the pseudogene TRBV3-2) and TRBJ2-1; D not resolved. This CDR3 contains 16 residues. CDR1 is LGHDT and CDR2 is YNNKEL in the germline V gene (reference sequence). Trimming stripped 4 bases from V and 6 bases from J, with 19 bases between. Written as DNA, the CDR3 is TGTGCCAGCAGCCCTAAGTGGAGACTGGCGACCAATGAGCAGTTCTTC. It codes for CASSPKWRLATNEQFF.

The CDR3 DNA is TGCGCCAGCAAAAGGACAGGGTCGGCTGGCGGAGAAAAACTGTTTTTT. Its protein product is CASKRTGSAGGEKLFF. The V call is TRBV5-1, the J call TRBJ1-4; 8 bases line up with TRBD1. The CDR3 spans 16 residues. Trimming removed 6 bases from V and 8 bases from J; junction bases left unmatched: 15. Germline CDR1 and CDR2: SGHRS and YFSETQ.

This chain links TRBV4-2 with TRBJ1-6; the match to TRBD1 covers 9 bases. Germline values: CDR1 LGHNA, CDR2 YNFKEQ. V was clipped by 4 bases and J by 14 bases; unmatched bases: 15. This CDR3 region has 16 residues. This CDR3 is CASSPGQGRAFWALHF. The CDR3 nucleotides are TGTGCCAGCAGCCCCGGACAGGGGCGGGCTTTCTGGGCCCTCCACTTT.